The clone carrying this TCR beta chain showed up just once. Its antigen is unidentified. This entry belongs to a study of OX40 agonist ivuxolimab in advanced cancers. Study background: Patients in the trial were receiving intravenous ivuxolimab every 2 weeks, at doses of 0.01 to 10 mg/kg. Under the entry rules, prior anti-PD-1, anti-PD-L1 or anti-CTLA-4 therapy was allowed, and less than 50% had some.

This CDR3 has 16 residues. Looked up from germline, CDR1 is MNHEY and CDR2 is SVGAGI. V was clipped by 2 bases and J by 1 base, with 13 bases between them. Autoimmune disease history or systemic immunosuppression led to patients being barred. The repertoire was sequenced with immunoSEQ multiplex PCR; TCRdb's copy has only in-frame clones and lacks some. The table shows tens of thousands of clones, with about 88% occurring only once. Findings of the study overall: Averaging showed that CD8+ T cells had more expanded clones than CD4+ did.

The J gene is TRBJ2-3, the V gene TRBV6-5; D is perhaps TRBD1 or TRBD2 (7 bases each). The sequencing here drew on CD4+ or CD8+ T cells sorted from blood, taken in a trial of the OX40 agonist ivuxolimab. The sequence came from an adult with an advanced solid tumor such as melanoma, head and neck, liver or kidney cancer. Here the CDR3 reads CASSYGRGLGTDTQYF. DNA of the CDR3: TGTGCCAGCAGTTACGGGAGGGGGCTAGGCACAGATACGCAGTATTTT.